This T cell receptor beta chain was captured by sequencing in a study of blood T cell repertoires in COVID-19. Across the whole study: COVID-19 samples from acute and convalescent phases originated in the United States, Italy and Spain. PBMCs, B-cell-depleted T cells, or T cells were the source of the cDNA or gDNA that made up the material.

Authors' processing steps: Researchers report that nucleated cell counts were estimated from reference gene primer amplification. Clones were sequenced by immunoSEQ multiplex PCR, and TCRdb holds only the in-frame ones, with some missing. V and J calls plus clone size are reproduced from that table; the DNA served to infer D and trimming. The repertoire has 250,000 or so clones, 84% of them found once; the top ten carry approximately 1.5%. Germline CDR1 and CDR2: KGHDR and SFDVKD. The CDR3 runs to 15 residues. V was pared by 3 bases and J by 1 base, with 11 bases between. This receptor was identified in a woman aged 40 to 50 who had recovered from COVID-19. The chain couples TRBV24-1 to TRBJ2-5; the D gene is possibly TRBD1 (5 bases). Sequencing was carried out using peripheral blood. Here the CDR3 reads CATSDDRDRQETQYF. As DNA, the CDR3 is TGTGCCACCAGTGATGACAGAGATCGCCAAGAGACCCAGTACTTC.